This T cell receptor beta chain was sequenced during a study of human T cells and chemical hapten exposure. Study overall: Sensitization applied 2% DPC to roughly 2 cm by roughly 2 cm of upper inner arm skin. Findings and caveats of the study: Donors were affected by alopecia, so their immune reaction might vary from that of healthy individuals.

Germline assignment: CDR1 SGDLS and CDR2 YYNGEE. The CDR3 length is 16 residues. V was clipped by 0 bases and J by 1 base; unmatched bases: 4. The library tagged each cDNA molecule with unique molecular identifiers. TCRdb itself ran the RACE reads through MiXCR, one entry per CDR3 protein. This table has 65,000 to 80,000 distinct CDR3 sequences, around a tenth appearing once. Only a few counts were recorded for this clonotype. Its target is not known. Stated time point: patch test 1, 2 weeks after DPC sensitization. Treatment indicated: therapeutic diphenylcyclopropenone sensitization with weekly scalp DPC.

The J gene is TRBJ2-1, the V gene TRBV9, with 7 bases aligning to TRBD2. Here the sequenced sample was whole blood, taken in connection with sensitization to the hapten diphenylcyclopropenone (DPC). This clonotype originated in a woman aged 45-60 years with alopecia areata. Some clones in this sample may be carry-over from other donors' samples. The DNA for the CDR3 is TGTGCCAGCAGCGTAGCGCGCGGGAGTTCCTACAATGAGCAGTTCTTC. Translated, it gives CASSVARGSSYNEQFF.